Sequencing of this T cell receptor (beta chain) was carried out in a study of blood T cell repertoires in COVID-19. Authors' analysis steps: Reference gene primers were amplified, and this amplification served to estimate nucleated cell counts. The table came from immunoSEQ multiplex PCR; TCRdb's copy has only in-frame clones and leaves some out. Clone size and V and J calls were adopted from that table, with D and trimming inferred from the DNA. The table includes a few hundred thousand clones, 90% detected once. The CDR3 has 18 amino acids. Germline-derived CDR1 and CDR2 are MDHEN and SYDVKM. V lost 5 bases, J lost 5 bases, and 19 bases stayed unmatched. Residents of 20 to 25 US areas, aged roughly 18 to 89 years, made up the participants.

Specimen: PBMCs or T cells enriched from blood (not recorded which). The chain couples TRBV28 to TRBJ2-7; 9 bases match TRBD1. The receptor was isolated from a woman in her late teens or twenties with acute COVID-19. CDR3 nucleotide sequence: TGTGCCAGCAGTCAACCCCGTAGCTCAGGGACAGGGCTCCACGAGCAGTACTTC. Protein product: CASSQPRSSGTGLHEQYF.